Presented here are 23 T cell receptor beta chains from one specimen sequenced in a study of T cells expressing NK-cell markers. For each CDR3 protein, TCRdb gives one entry from its re-call of the 5' RACE reads, without DNA. This repertoire comprises 440,000 or so distinct CDR3 sequences; its ten largest clones make up roughly 8%. Sequencing input: blood T cells: a sorted CD56 or NKG2C T cell subset, CD4+ or CD8+ T cells, or bulk PBMC T cells (not recorded which). These TCRs come from a woman aged 18-70 years in good health.

This sequence joins TRBV18 and TRBJ2-7. Germline loops: CDR1 KGHSH, CDR2 LQKENI. The CDR3 has 15 residues. CDR3 in amino acids: CASSPTTGSSYEQYF.

This chain connects TRBV27 to TRBJ2-5. Germline lookup yields CDR1 MNHEY and CDR2 SMNVEV (reference sequence). This CDR3 has 12 amino acids. The CDR3 here is CASSSYTGTQYF.

The gene calls are TRBV18 and TRBJ2-5; TCRdb's D call of TRBD1 is untestable without DNA. Germline V lookup: CDR1 KGHSH, CDR2 LQKENI. There are 14 residues in the CDR3. CDR3 loop: CASSPVTGRETQYF.

The genes are TRBV7-9 and TRBJ1-1; TCRdb outputs TRBD1, but without DNA this stays unchecked. Germline loops: CDR1 SEHNR, CDR2 FQNEAQ (reference sequence). This CDR3 has 14 residues. CDR3 region: CASRGAYENTEAFF.

The CDR3 sequence: CASSPWGSGGAKNEQFF. The chain uses TRBV6-1 and TRBJ2-1; TCRdb's assignment of TRBD2 cannot be checked, as there is no DNA. Germline-derived CDR1 and CDR2 are MNHNS and SASEGT. The length of the CDR3 is 17 residues.

The V call is TRBV20-1, the J call TRBJ1-1. Germline V CDR1 and CDR2: DFQATT, SNEGSKA (reference sequence). This CDR3 comprises 14 residues. CDR3 sequence: CSASRGGMNTEAFF.

The rearrangement uses TRBV7-2 and TRBJ2-1; the D call from TCRdb, TRBD2, cannot be confirmed without DNA. The CDR3 runs 18 residues. Per germline, CDR1 SGHTA and CDR2 FQGNSA. CDR3 in amino acids: CASSLPTSGSRSYNEQFF.

The J gene is TRBJ2-1, the V gene TRBV20-1; with no DNA, the TCRdb D assignment of TRBD2 cannot be verified. Germline V lookup: CDR1 DFQATT, CDR2 SNEGSKA (reference sequence). The CDR3 length is 14 residues. The CDR3 sequence is CSAPKADPYNEQFF.

The chain uses TRBV4-2 and TRBJ2-1; TCRdb's D call, TRBD1, is unchecked because there is no DNA. CDR3 length equals 16 residues. Looked up from germline, CDR1 is LGHNA and CDR2 is YNFKEQ. The CDR3 loop reads CASSQVTGAYYNEQFF.

The CDR3 here is CASSPYGADGYTF. The chain joins TRBV25-1 to TRBJ1-2; TCRdb designates TRBD1, a call that cannot be tested without DNA. Germline V gene data show CDR1 as MGHDK and CDR2 as SYGVNS. This CDR3 has 13 residues.

This chain joins TRBV15 and TRBJ2-3; TCRdb names TRBD1, which stays unverified in the absence of DNA. This CDR3 has 14 amino acids. The germline V gene has CDR1 LNHNV and CDR2 YYDKDF (reference sequence). This CDR3 is CATRLGENTDTQYF. Combining the CDR3 with reference TRBV15 and TRBJ2-3 gives the whole variable domain DAMVIQNPRYQVTQFGKPVTLSCSQTLNHNVMYWYQQKSSQAPKLLFHYYDKDFNNEADTPDNFQSRRPNTSFCFLDIRSPGLGDTAMYLCATRLGENTDTQYFGPGTRLTVL.

V usage is TRBV12-3 or TRBV12-4 and J usage is TRBJ2-1. This CDR3 has 15 residues. The CDR3 sequence: CASRPRQNSYNEQFF.

J is TRBJ2-1 and V is TRBV7-6. Germline CDR1 reads SGHVS; CDR2 reads FNYEAQ. The CDR3 is 12 amino acids. The CDR3 sequence: CASSHPRNEQFF. Complete variable domain (other parts from reference TRBV7-6 and TRBJ2-1): GAGVSQSPRYKVTKRGQDVALRCDPISGHVSLYWYRQALGQGPEFLTYFNYEAQQDKSGLPNDRFSAERPEGSISTLTIQRTEQRDSAMYRCASSHPRNEQFFGPGTRLTVL.

The rearrangement joins TRBV20-1 to TRBJ2-1; with no DNA, the TCRdb D assignment of TRBD2 cannot be verified. The CDR3 consists of 16 residues. Germline V gene sequence: CDR1 DFQATT, CDR2 SNEGSKA (reference sequence). This chain's CDR3 is CSAISGGPSSYNEQFF.

The chain is built from TRBV30 and TRBJ2-4; the D gene TCRdb calls, TRBD1, cannot be checked with no DNA. CDR1 is GTSNPN and CDR2 is SVGIG in the germline V gene (reference sequence). This CDR3 is built from 15 residues. The CDR3: CAWRGGGVSQNIQYF.

The gene calls are TRBV10-3 and TRBJ2-7; TCRdb's D call of TRBD1 is untestable without DNA. The CDR3 has 13 amino acids. CDR1 is ENHRY and CDR2 is SYGVKD in the germline V gene. The chain's CDR3 is CAISTRQGPEQYF.

The chain links TRBV6-1 to TRBJ1-2; the D gene TCRdb calls, TRBD1, cannot be checked with no DNA. Germline V gene lookup returns CDR1 MNHNS and CDR2 SASEGT. This CDR3 region has 15 residues. The CDR3 here is CASSTYRGYHYGYTF.

This chain connects TRBV10-3 to TRBJ2-2. CDR1 is ENHRY, CDR2 SYGVKD, per germline. CDR3 length: 14 amino acids. The CDR3 loop reads CAISPMGNTGELFF.

The J gene is TRBJ2-3, the V gene TRBV9; TCRdb's D call, TRBD1, is unchecked because there is no DNA. The CDR3 is 16 residues long. CDR1 is SGDLS, CDR2 YYNGEE, per germline. The CDR3 sequence: CASSDPRQASPDTQYF.

J is TRBJ2-4 and V is TRBV12-3 or TRBV12-4; TCRdb gives TRBD1 as the D gene, but with no DNA this cannot be confirmed. This CDR3 region has 15 residues. CDR3 loop: CASSLTGDDKNIQYF.

The chain links TRBV29-1 to TRBJ2-3; lacking DNA, the TRBD1 call made by TCRdb goes unchecked. The CDR3 spans 12 residues. The germline V gene encodes CDR1 SQVTM and CDR2 ANQGSEA. The CDR3 reads CSVRTSTDTQYF.

The CDR3 sequence is CASSPLGWRGGVGELFF. The chain is built from TRBV12-3 or TRBV12-4 and TRBJ2-2; the TCRdb D gene call, TRBD2, has no DNA to confirm it. This CDR3 contains 17 residues.

The V call is TRBV7-2, the J call TRBJ2-5; TCRdb's D gene call, TRBD1, goes unchecked for lack of DNA. Germline loops: CDR1 SGHTA, CDR2 FQGNSA. There are 16 residues in the CDR3. CDR3 region: CASSLSGTGVGETQYF.